This TCR beta chain derives from a study of CD8 T cells in ankylosing spondylitis. TCRdb recomputed calls from the 5' RACE reads with MiXCR, one row per CDR3 protein. The table includes 470,000 or so distinct CDR3 sequences, roughly 26% detected once. The CDR3 consists of 15 residues. The V gene's germline CDR1 is LGHDT and CDR2 YNNKEL (reference sequence). The V and J ends lost 4 bases and 2 bases respectively, with 14 bases between them. This clonotype was counted between two and nine times. Its antigen is not known. Overall study results and limits: Within ankylosing spondylitis blood, a TCR beta motif made up of seven or eight highly homologous variants appeared to be characteristic.

The clonotype originates from a male donor with ankylosing spondylitis. The chain links TRBV3-1 to TRBJ1-1; no clear D. The sequenced material came from blood, either unsorted or a sorted T cell fraction (not recorded which). DNA of the CDR3: TGTGCCAGCAGCCCACCCGGGCCCCAAAACACTGAAGCTTTCTTT. It translates to CASSPPGPQNTEAFF.